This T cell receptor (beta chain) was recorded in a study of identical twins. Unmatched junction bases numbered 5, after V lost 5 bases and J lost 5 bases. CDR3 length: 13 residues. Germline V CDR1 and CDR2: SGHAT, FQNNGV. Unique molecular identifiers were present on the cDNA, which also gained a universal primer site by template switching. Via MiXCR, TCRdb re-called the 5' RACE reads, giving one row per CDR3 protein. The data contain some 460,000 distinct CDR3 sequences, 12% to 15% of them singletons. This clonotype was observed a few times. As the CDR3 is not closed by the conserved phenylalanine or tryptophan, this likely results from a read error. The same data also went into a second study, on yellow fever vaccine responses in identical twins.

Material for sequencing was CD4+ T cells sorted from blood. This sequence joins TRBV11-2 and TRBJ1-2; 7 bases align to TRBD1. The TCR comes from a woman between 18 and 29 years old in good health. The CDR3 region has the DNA TGTGCCAGCAGCGCGACAGGGTCTTATGGCTACACCGTC. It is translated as CASSATGSYGYTV.